Sequencing of this T cell receptor (beta chain) was carried out in a study of cytomegalovirus exposure and HLA in healthy donors. The PCR employed 60 Vbeta primers together with 13 Jbeta primers. TCRdb's table, derived via immunoSEQ multiplex PCR, lists solely in-frame clones and lacks some. In total, the table holds more than 50,000 clones. Worth noting for this clone: Its antigen is not known. This specimen includes other DNA sequences encoding the same CDR3.

With 4 bases clipped from V and 5 bases from J, the junction kept 3 bases outside the gene matches. Germline CDR1 is SEHNR and CDR2 is FQNEAQ (reference sequence). There are 13 residues in the CDR3. Study-level findings and limits: Some segments of the V type, notably TRBV6-2 and TRBV6-3, were excluded as indistinguishable.

The specimen was PBMCs. This receptor was obtained from a man in his late teens or twenties in good health and CMV-seropositive. The rearrangement uses TRBV7-9 and TRBJ1-1; 8 bases agree with TRBD1. The CDR3 loop reads CASSSQGGTEAFF. In nucleotides, the CDR3 is TGTGCCAGCAGCTCACAGGGGGGAACTGAAGCTTTCTTT.